The 30 T cell receptor beta chains in this list originate from one sample, sequenced in a study of CD8+ T cells in alopecia areata. Indicated treatment: oral pan-JAK inhibitor, 5-10 mg twice daily. Once RNA had been extracted, it was reverse transcribed into cDNA to act as the sequencing template. TCRdb's copy holds only in-frame clones and misses some; the assay was immunoSEQ multiplex PCR. This table holds about 260,000 clones, 60% found once. The material sequenced was CD4+ T cells sorted from blood, taken at week 52, from a patient treated with tofacitinib. These receptors all come from a human donor with alopecia areata.

V usage is TRBV6-5 and J usage is TRBJ1-6, with D unclear. Germline V gene data show CDR1 as MNHEY and CDR2 as SVGAGI. V dropped 0 bases and J dropped 0 bases, with 0 bases sitting between them. The CDR3 extends over 14 amino acids. The CDR3 reads CASSYSSYNSPLHF. CDR3 in DNA: TGTGCCAGCAGTTACTCCTCCTATAATTCACCCCTCCACTTT.

The chain links TRBV4-2 to TRBJ2-5; 10 bases are a match to TRBD2. The CDR3 extends over 17 amino acids. Germline V gene sequence: CDR1 LGHNA, CDR2 YNFKEQ. The ends lost 3 bases at V and 5 bases at J; junction bases unmatched: 12. The CDR3 loop is CASSQRASGGAEETQYF. The CDR3 DNA reads TGTGCCAGCAGCCAGAGGGCAAGCGGGGGGGCCGAGGAGACCCAGTACTTC.

The V gene is TRBV30, the J gene TRBJ2-3; D uncertain. Germline CDR1 is GTSNPN and CDR2 is SVGIG (reference sequence). This CDR3 contains 15 residues. V was clipped by 0 bases and J by 0 bases, with 10 bases between them. CDR3 coding DNA: TGTGCCTGGAGTGTAACTCCGGTGAGCACAGATACGCAGTATTTT. This encodes CAWSVTPVSTDTQYF. The variable domain in full, completed from reference TRBV30 and TRBJ2-3, reads SQTIHQWPATLVQPVGSPLSLECTVEGTSNPNLYWYRQAAGRGLQLLFYSVGIGQISSEVPQNLSASRPQDRQFILSSKKLLLSDSGFYLCAWSVTPVSTDTQYFGPGTRLTVL.

V and J are TRBV10-3 and TRBJ1-2, with a tentative D call TRBD1 (6 bases). This CDR3 spans 17 amino acids. CDR1 and CDR2 (germline): ENHRY, SYGVKD. V gave up 0 bases and J gave up 4 bases, with 18 bases separating them. The CDR3 here is CAISESPFWTATYGYTF. The CDR3 DNA follows: TGTGCCATCAGTGAGTCCCCCTTTTGGACAGCTACCTATGGCTACACCTTC.

The chain combines TRBV6-1 with TRBJ2-5; maybe TRBD2 (6 bases). This CDR3 spans 13 amino acids. Between the trimmed V and J ends, which lost 4 bases and 4 bases, there was a span of 10 bases. CDR1 is MNHNS and CDR2 is SASEGT in the germline V gene. This CDR3 is CASSGGRRETQYF. As DNA, the CDR3 is TGTGCCAGCAGTGGGGGGAGGCGAGAGACCCAGTACTTC.

This clone was detected only a few times. The chain recombines TRBV29-1 with TRBJ1-3; D gene unclear. This CDR3 contains 13 residues. V lost 6 bases, J lost 0 bases, and 9 bases lay in between. The germline gives CDR1 SQVTM, CDR2 ANQGSEA. The CDR3 nucleotides read TGCAGCGTCGCACCAATCTCTGGAAACACCATATATTTT. Translating it yields CSVAPISGNTIYF.

The rearrangement uses TRBV27 and TRBJ2-4; TRBD2 aligns across 7 bases. The CDR3 loop spans 14 amino acids. Trimming removed 5 bases from V and 7 bases from J; junction bases left unmatched: 8. Per germline, CDR1 MNHEY and CDR2 SMNVEV (reference sequence). CDR3 sequence (DNA): TGTGCCAGCAGTCCCGCGGGAGTGGGGAACATTCAGTACTTC. Protein product: CASSPAGVGNIQYF.

This CDR3 is CAWSVKGQRNQPQHF. As DNA, the CDR3 is TGTGCCTGGAGTGTAAAAGGACAACGAAATCAGCCCCAGCATTTT. The chain couples TRBV30 to TRBJ1-5, with D possibly being TRBD1 (5 bases). The V end lost 0 bases, the J end lost 4 bases, and 13 bases lay between the germline ends. CDR3 size: 15 residues. CDR1 is GTSNPN, CDR2 SVGIG, per germline (reference sequence).

The gene calls are TRBV7-2 and TRBJ2-3, with 7 nucleotides matching TRBD2. The CDR3 has 16 amino acids. Per germline, CDR1 SGHTA and CDR2 FQGNSA. V was clipped by 5 bases and J by 1 base; unmatched bases: 9. CDR3 sequence: CASSVDAAGGTDTQYF. CDR3 nucleotides: TGTGCCAGCAGCGTTGATGCCGCGGGGGGCACAGATACGCAGTATTTT.

This clone has a handful of counts. The chain has TRBV30 and TRBJ1-6, with 7 positions matching TRBD1. The CDR3 runs to 14 residues. Trimming removed 2 bases from V and 7 bases from J; junction bases left unmatched: 5. Germline CDR1 is GTSNPN and CDR2 is SVGIG (reference sequence). CDR3 in amino acids: CAWSRGQTNSPLHF. For the CDR3, the DNA is TGTGCCTGGAGTAGGGGACAGACAAATTCACCCCTCCACTTT.

In regard to this clone: The sample has other DNA sequences that encode this CDR3 too. The rearrangement uses TRBV14 and TRBJ2-6; no reliable D call. The germline gives CDR1 SGHDN, CDR2 FVKESK. V shed 4 bases and J shed 4 bases, with 5 bases lying between them. The CDR3 runs 13 residues. The CDR3 reads CASSPLGANVLTF. The CDR3 nucleotides are TGTGCCAGCAGCCCCCTGGGGGCCAACGTCCTGACTTTC.

This clone has only a few counts. The chain links TRBV30 to TRBJ1-5; D is undetermined. Between the trimmed V and J ends, which lost 1 base and 5 bases, there was a span of 9 bases. The CDR3 has 13 residues. Germline lookup yields CDR1 GTSNPN and CDR2 SVGIG (reference sequence). In DNA, the CDR3 is TGTGCCTGGAGTGCGGGGTTTGATCAGCCCCAGCATTTT. Its translation: CAWSAGFDQPQHF. Supplemented by reference TRBV30 and TRBJ1-5, the full variable domain reads SQTIHQWPATLVQPVGSPLSLECTVEGTSNPNLYWYRQAAGRGLQLLFYSVGIGQISSEVPQNLSASRPQDRQFILSSKKLLLSDSGFYLCAWSAGFDQPQHFGDGTRLSIL.

The chain joins TRBV11-1 to TRBJ2-1; a possible D gene is TRBD1 (5 bases). CDR1 and CDR2 (germline): SGHAT, FQDESV (reference sequence). V lost 5 bases and J lost 4, with 9 bases in between. CDR3 length equals 13 residues. CDR3 coding DNA: TGTGCCAGCAGCGCTCAGGGTTACAATGAGCAGTTCTTC. Amino acid sequence: CASSAQGYNEQFF.

This clone turned up a few times. The V and J genes are TRBV5-1 and TRBJ1-3, with a tentative D call TRBD1 (6 bases). The CDR3 has 15 residues. Germline CDR1 SGHRS, CDR2 YFSETQ. Between the trimmed V and J ends, which lost 1 base and 4 bases, there was a span of 12 bases. The DNA of the CDR3 is TGCGCCAGCAGCTTGAGGGCAGGGGAAGGAAACACCATATATTTT. Translation gives CASSLRAGEGNTIYF.

As regards this clone: An end of the junction does not agree with germline; a read error may underlie this. V and J are TRBV30 and TRBJ2-7, with D possibly called TRBD1 or TRBD2 (6 bases each). The CDR3 spans 13 residues. Germline CDR1 is GTSNPN and CDR2 is SVGIG (reference sequence). CDR3 coding DNA: TGTGCCCGGAGCGGGTTAAGGGGGTACGAGCAGTACTTC. This gives the protein CARSGLRGYEQYF.

The chain carries TRBV25-1 and TRBJ2-7, with 9 bases fitting TRBD1. The germline V gene has CDR1 MGHDK and CDR2 SYGVNS. V lost 6 bases, J lost 7 bases, and 4 bases stayed unmatched. The CDR3 contains 12 residues. This CDR3 is CASRGTGREQYF. In nucleotides, the CDR3 is TGTGCCAGCAGGGGGACAGGGAGGGAGCAGTACTTC.

The V call is TRBV7-3, the J call TRBJ2-2; D is tentatively TRBD1 or TRBD2 (6 bases each). Germline V gene data show CDR1 as SGHTA and CDR2 as FQGTGA. The CDR3 runs to 13 residues. V lost 5 bases and J lost 6, with 10 bases in between. The CDR3 is CASSAGGPGELFF. CDR3 nucleotides: TGTGCCAGCAGCGCCGGGGGCCCCGGGGAGCTGTTTTTT.

In this sample, this clone turned up a few times. DNA for the CDR3: TGCGCCAGCAGTCAACCCCGCCAGGGGCCGAAAGGTGACATTCAGTACTTC. Amino acids: CASSQPRQGPKGDIQYF. The rearrangement uses TRBV23-1 and TRBJ2-4; maybe TRBD1 (6 bases). TRBV23-1 is an ORF, with its function uncertain. The CDR3 is 17 amino acids. Trimming stripped 2 bases from V and 8 bases from J, with 22 bases between.

This clone was observed a few times. The genes are TRBV20-1 and TRBJ2-3, with unresolved D. V gave up 4 bases and J gave up 3 bases, with 5 bases separating them. This CDR3 has 11 residues. Germline-derived CDR1 and CDR2 are DFQATT and SNEGSKA (reference sequence). The chain's CDR3 is CSATETDTQYF. The CDR3 DNA sequence: TGCAGTGCTACCGAGACAGATACGCAGTATTTT.

The V call is TRBV11-1, the J call TRBJ2-1; no firm D call. V lost 0 bases and J 10 bases, leaving 10 bases between the germline ends. Germline V CDR1 and CDR2: SGHAT, FQDESV (reference sequence). This CDR3 is 13 amino acids long. CDR3 in amino acids: CASSLAAVGEQFF. In DNA, the CDR3 is TGTGCCAGCAGCTTAGCGGCGGTGGGGGAGCAGTTCTTC.

This clone was seen a few times. The chain uses TRBV12-5 and TRBJ2-3; 7 bases are a match to TRBD2. Germline assignment: CDR1 LGHNT and CDR2 FRNRAP. Trimming at V came to 1 base and at J to 2 bases, leaving 9 bases not matched to a gene. The CDR3 length is 17 residues. CDR3 nucleotide sequence: TGTGCTAGTGGTTTGGCCACAGGCGGGGGAGTCACAGATACGCAGTATTTT. Encoded protein: CASGLATGGGVTDTQYF.

The V gene is TRBV13, the J gene TRBJ2-5, with a weak D call TRBD1 (6 bases). CDR1 is PRHDT, CDR2 FYEKMQ, per germline (reference sequence). V lost 3 bases and J lost 4, with 15 bases in between. The CDR3 spans 15 residues. This CDR3 reads CASSLMGQGRETQYF. CDR3 in DNA: TGTGCCAGCAGCTTGATGGGGCAGGGGAGAGAGACCCAGTACTTC.

The rearrangement uses TRBV2 and TRBJ1-1; D is unclear. The V end was cut by 3 bases, the J end by 1 base, with 12 bases between. Germline CDR1 reads SNHLY; CDR2 reads FYNNEI. The CDR3 totals 15 residues. For the CDR3, the DNA is TGTGCCAGCAGTGACGCCAGCCTTGGGAACACTGAAGCTTTCTTT. Translation: CASSDASLGNTEAFF.

The V gene is TRBV7-2, the J gene TRBJ1-2; D unclear. Deletions cut 1 base from V and 7 bases from J, with 16 bases between. CDR1 SGHTA and CDR2 FQGNSA come from the germline V gene. This CDR3 has 15 amino acids. This CDR3 reads CASSLEITRGSGYTF. The CDR3 region has the DNA TGTGCCAGCAGCTTAGAAATCACGCGAGGGTCTGGCTACACCTTC.

The chain links TRBV5-6 to TRBJ2-5; D is unresolved. The germline V and J ends were trimmed by 2 bases and 5 bases, with 13 bases remaining between them. There are 14 residues in the CDR3. CDR1 and CDR2 from the germline V gene are SGHDT and YYEEEE. CDR3 DNA: TGTGCCAGCAGCTTTCAACCGTCGGAGGAGACCCAGTACTTC. Translated: CASSFQPSEETQYF.

The CDR3 DNA is TGTGCCAGCAGCTTAATGTCCCATTCCTACGAGCAGTACTTC. This translates into CASSLMSHSYEQYF. The V gene is TRBV7-2, the J gene TRBJ2-7; no clear D. Germline values: CDR1 SGHTA, CDR2 FQGNSA. With 2 bases removed from V and 1 base from J, the gap between germline ends came to 9 bases. The CDR3 has 14 amino acids.

V and J are TRBV5-1 and TRBJ2-7; possibly TRBD1 for D (6 bases). The CDR3 extends over 14 amino acids. CDR1 and CDR2 from the germline V gene are SGHRS and YFSETQ. V was cut by 3 bases and J by 2 bases, with 12 bases left in between. The CDR3 nucleotides are TGCGCCAGCAGCTCCCGGGCAGGGGCCTACGAGCAGTACTTC. The encoded protein is CASSSRAGAYEQYF.

The chain combines TRBV30 with TRBJ1-5; 8 nucleotides line up with TRBD1. CDR1 GTSNPN and CDR2 SVGIG come from the germline V gene (reference sequence). The CDR3 extends over 13 amino acids. The CDR3: CALQGASNQPQHF. The DNA for the CDR3 is TGTGCACTTCAGGGGGCTTCCAATCAGCCCCAGCATTTT.

The table lists this clone with a count of one. The V gene is TRBV25-1, the J gene TRBJ2-7; possible D gene TRBD2, 6 bases. This CDR3 is built from 14 residues. Germline CDR1 MGHDK, CDR2 SYGVNS. V gave up 6 bases and J gave up 7 bases, with 19 bases separating them. The CDR3 nucleotides read TGTGCCAGCAGCCCGGCTGGGGGGTATCGGGAGCAGTACTTC. Amino acid sequence: CASSPAGGYREQYF.

The chain links TRBV2 to TRBJ2-5; D remains ambiguous. V dropped 4 bases and J dropped 6 bases, with 3 bases sitting between them. The CDR3 totals 10 residues. Germline CDR1 reads SNHLY; CDR2 reads FYNNEI. The CDR3 reads CASSAKTQYF. As DNA, the CDR3 is TGTGCCAGCAGTGCTAAGACCCAGTACTTC.